This is a list of T cell receptor beta chains from one sample in a study of early T cells in non-severe SARS-CoV-2 infection. TCRdb passed the 5' RACE reads through MiXCR, listing each CDR3 protein once. The sample gives roughly 24,000 distinct CDR3 sequences, approximately 4.5% of which show up once; about 7.8% is in the top ten. Sequencing was performed on whole blood. These receptors were taken from an adult who was a healthcare worker with PCR-confirmed SARS-CoV-2 infection or an uninfected control (not recorded which). Each CDR3 is given with its conserved first and last residue. The size entry is marked missing in some rows and otherwise reads once, few, many or a size class.

abundance: many
v_gene: TRBV28
j_gene: TRBJ1-6
CDR3aa: CASSLRGYNSPLHF

abundance: many
v_gene: TRBV7-3
j_gene: TRBJ2-3
CDR3aa: CASSTRRSSDTQYF

abundance: many
v_gene: TRBV7-2
j_gene: TRBJ1-4
CDR3aa: CASSLQGVGEKLFF

abundance: few
v_gene: TRBV19
j_gene: TRBJ1-4
CDR3aa: CASSMWTGGEKLFF

abundance: few
v_gene: TRBV7-9
j_gene: TRBJ2-5
CDR3aa: CASSAASGGETQYF

abundance: many
v_gene: TRBV24-1
j_gene: TRBJ1-1
CDR3aa: CATSDPRQGNTEAFF

abundance: .
v_gene: TRBV30
j_gene: TRBJ2-5
CDR3aa: CAHNPGGWETQYF

abundance: .
v_gene: TRBV11-2
j_gene: TRBJ2-1
CDR3aa: CASSLPPSRPYGSSYNEQFF

abundance: once
v_gene: TRBV6-1
j_gene: TRBJ2-7
CDR3aa: CASSGLQGGFDEQYF

abundance: many
v_gene: TRBV20-1
j_gene: TRBJ1-4
CDR3aa: CSASQPGSTNEKLFF

abundance: many
v_gene: TRBV5-1
j_gene: TRBJ1-1
CDR3aa: CASSPRQGGLNTEAFF

abundance: medium-sized
v_gene: TRBV5-6
j_gene: TRBJ2-7
CDR3aa: CASSFPRALSHEQYF

abundance: many
v_gene: TRBV20-1
j_gene: TRBJ1-2
CDR3aa: CSAAGSPYGYTF